This TCR beta chain was identified in a study of radiotherapy plus CTLA-4 blockade in lung cancer. About the study: Patients showed objective responses in under 20% of cases, and disease control was achieved by 31%.

Germline V gives CDR1 SGHNT, CDR2 YENEEA. Trimming removed 5 bases from V and 7 bases from J; junction bases left unmatched: 9. This CDR3 comprises 15 residues. The method was immunoSEQ multiplex PCR; TCRdb's version includes in-frame clones alone and lacks a portion of them. This table holds 45,000 to 75,000 clones, 75% to 85% found once. Study-wide results and caveats: Radiotherapy with ipilimumab was followed by blood expansion of tumor-derived clones. The best predictor of response was reported to be early blood T cell clone dynamics, with interferon-beta.

As for this clone: The antigen is undetermined.

Receiving focal radiation plus CTLA-4 blockade with ipilimumab were patients who had chemo-refractory metastatic non-small-cell lung cancer. This receptor was taken from a human donor with non-small cell lung cancer who had a partial response to radiotherapy plus ipilimumab. This chain joins TRBV11-3 and TRBJ2-1, with 9 bases fitting TRBD2. The sample consisted of peripheral blood, taken from a patient treated with radiotherapy plus ipilimumab. CDR3 in amino acids: CASSRGGARRNEQFF. Here the CDR3 DNA reads TGTGCCAGCAGCCGCGGGGGGGCCAGAAGGAATGAGCAGTTCTTC. The full variable domain, with the rest looked up from reference TRBV11-3 and TRBJ2-1, is EAGVVQSPRYKIIEKKQPVAFWCNPISGHNTLYWYLQNLGQGPELLIRYENEEAVDDSQLPKDRFSAERLKGVDSTLKIQPAELGDSAVYLCASSRGGARRNEQFFGPGTRLTVL.